This TCR beta chain was documented in a study of control samples from healthy donors and cancer patients. Using immunoSEQ multiplex PCR, the repertoire was profiled, and TCRdb retains in-frame clones only, with some absent. The sample yields around 150,000 clones, 90% to 95% seen once. This clonotype was obtained from a man between 60 and 75 years old with colorectal cancer. Sequencing was carried out using PBMCs.

The CDR3 spells CASSSPQGGRGEAFF. The CDR3, as DNA: TGTGCCAGTAGTTCTCCACAGGGGGGTAGAGGTGAAGCTTTCTTT. The rearrangement joins TRBV19 to TRBJ1-1, with TRBD1 matching over 8 bases. The CDR3 contains 15 residues. With 5 bases clipped from V and 7 bases from J, the junction kept 12 bases outside the gene matches. The germline V gene has CDR1 LNHDA and CDR2 SQIVND (reference sequence).